The clone carrying this T cell receptor (beta chain) was counted a single time. The antigen remains unidentified. The data are from a study of cytomegalovirus exposure and HLA in healthy donors. Whole-study context: Out of 150 million to 200 million T cells, an earlier analysis found 117 million unique TCR beta sequences in total.

PCR used 60 Vbeta primers and 13 Jbeta primers. The table came from immunoSEQ multiplex PCR; TCRdb's copy has only in-frame clones and leaves some out. The data show around 160,000 clones, with roughly 80% seen just once and about 7.7% held by the top ten. CDR1 and CDR2 (germline): KGHSH, LQKENI. V lost 0 bases to trimming and J lost 3 bases; unmatched junction nucleotides: 9. This CDR3 comprises 19 residues. Study outcomes and limitations: In a later analysis, TCR beta V- and J-gene trimming was associated with a missense DCLRE1C variant. Across donors, most TCRs were seen rarely, yet some public ones were widespread.

The TCR comes from a woman aged 35 to 49 in good health and CMV-seropositive. Sequencing was performed on PBMCs. The rearrangement links TRBV18 to TRBJ2-5; 14 positions agree with TRBD2. The CDR3 DNA follows: TGTGCCAGCTCACCACCCAACTTCCGACTAGCGGGAGGGGAAGAGACCCAGTACTTC. It specifies CASSPPNFRLAGGEETQYF.